The subject of this entry is one T cell receptor beta chain. Its antigen is not identified. Germline CDR1 MNHNS, CDR2 SASEGT. There are 15 residues in the CDR3. Trimming removed 2 bases from V and 4 bases from J; junction bases left unmatched: 5. The data stem from a study of T-cell memory formation after mild COVID-19. Whole-study results and caveats: Contracting CD4+ clones were located mainly in CM and EM, and CD8+ clones in EMRA. Clones shrinking from day 15 to 85 showed even CD4/CD8 mixes; later expanders tilted CD4+.

Employing constant-segment primers, 5'RACE generated TCR alpha and TCR beta cDNA libraries bearing sample barcodes and UMIs. TCRdb called the 5' RACE reads again in MiXCR, with one record for every CDR3 protein. The repertoire holds more than 250,000 distinct CDR3 sequences, with about 17% as singletons. Sequencing used PBMCs or a T cell subset sorted from them (not recorded which). The gene calls are TRBV6-1 and TRBJ1-2; 9 bases are shared with TRBD1. The receptor was isolated from a man younger than 30 who had mild COVID-19 (a few samples of this study predate the infection). Cell type and time point are not known. CDR3 residues: CASSETGQGIYGYTF. DNA of the CDR3: TGTGCCAGCAGTGAAACAGGACAGGGGATCTATGGCTACACCTTC.